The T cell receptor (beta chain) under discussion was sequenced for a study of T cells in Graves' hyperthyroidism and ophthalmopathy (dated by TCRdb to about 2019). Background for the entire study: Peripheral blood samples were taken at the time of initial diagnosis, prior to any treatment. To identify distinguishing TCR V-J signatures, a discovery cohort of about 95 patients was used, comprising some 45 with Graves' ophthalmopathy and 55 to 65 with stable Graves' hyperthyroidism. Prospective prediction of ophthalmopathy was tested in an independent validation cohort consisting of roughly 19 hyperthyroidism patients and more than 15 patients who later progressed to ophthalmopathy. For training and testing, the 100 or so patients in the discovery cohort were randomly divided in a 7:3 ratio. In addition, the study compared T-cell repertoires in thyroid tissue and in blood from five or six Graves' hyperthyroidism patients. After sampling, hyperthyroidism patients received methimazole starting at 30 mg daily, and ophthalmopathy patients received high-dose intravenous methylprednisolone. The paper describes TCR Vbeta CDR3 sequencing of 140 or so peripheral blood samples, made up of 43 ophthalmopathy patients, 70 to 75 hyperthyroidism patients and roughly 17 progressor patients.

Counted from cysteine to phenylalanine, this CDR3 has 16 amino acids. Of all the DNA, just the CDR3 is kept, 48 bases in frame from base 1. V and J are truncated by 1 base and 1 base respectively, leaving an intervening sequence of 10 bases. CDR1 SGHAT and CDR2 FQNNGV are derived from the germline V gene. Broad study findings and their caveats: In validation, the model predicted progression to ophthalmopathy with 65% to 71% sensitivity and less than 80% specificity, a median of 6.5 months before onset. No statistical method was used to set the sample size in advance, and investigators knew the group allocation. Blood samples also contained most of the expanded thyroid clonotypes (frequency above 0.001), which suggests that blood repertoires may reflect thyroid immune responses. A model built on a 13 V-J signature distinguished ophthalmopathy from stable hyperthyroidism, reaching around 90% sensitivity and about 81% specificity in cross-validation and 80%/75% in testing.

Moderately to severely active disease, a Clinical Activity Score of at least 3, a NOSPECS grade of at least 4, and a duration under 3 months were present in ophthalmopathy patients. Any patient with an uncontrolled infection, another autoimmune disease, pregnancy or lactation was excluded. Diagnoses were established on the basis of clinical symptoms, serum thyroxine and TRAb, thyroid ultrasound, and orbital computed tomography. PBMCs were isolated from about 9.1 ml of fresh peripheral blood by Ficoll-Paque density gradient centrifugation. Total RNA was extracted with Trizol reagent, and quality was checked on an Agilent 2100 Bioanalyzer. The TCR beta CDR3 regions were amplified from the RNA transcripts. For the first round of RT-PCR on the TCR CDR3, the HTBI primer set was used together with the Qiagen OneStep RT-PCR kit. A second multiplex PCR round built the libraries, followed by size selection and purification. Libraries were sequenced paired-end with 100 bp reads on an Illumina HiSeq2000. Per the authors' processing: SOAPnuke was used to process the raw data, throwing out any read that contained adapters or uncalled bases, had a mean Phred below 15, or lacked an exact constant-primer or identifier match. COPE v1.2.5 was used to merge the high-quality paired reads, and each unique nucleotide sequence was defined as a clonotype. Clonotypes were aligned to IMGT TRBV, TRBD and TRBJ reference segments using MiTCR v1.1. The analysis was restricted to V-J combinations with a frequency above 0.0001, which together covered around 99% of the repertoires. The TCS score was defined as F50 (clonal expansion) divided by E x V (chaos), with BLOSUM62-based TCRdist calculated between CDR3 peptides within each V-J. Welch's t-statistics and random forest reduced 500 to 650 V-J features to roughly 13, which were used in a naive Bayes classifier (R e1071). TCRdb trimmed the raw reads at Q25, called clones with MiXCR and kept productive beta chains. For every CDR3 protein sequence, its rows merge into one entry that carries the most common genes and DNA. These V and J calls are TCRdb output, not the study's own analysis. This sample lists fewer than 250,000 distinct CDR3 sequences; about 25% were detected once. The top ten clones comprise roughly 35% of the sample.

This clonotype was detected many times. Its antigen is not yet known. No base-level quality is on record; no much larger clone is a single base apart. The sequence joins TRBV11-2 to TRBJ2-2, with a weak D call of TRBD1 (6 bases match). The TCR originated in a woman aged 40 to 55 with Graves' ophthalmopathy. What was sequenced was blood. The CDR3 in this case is CASSLVTGRNTGELFF. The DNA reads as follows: TGTGCCAGCAGCTTAGTCACAGGGAGGAACACCGGGGAGCTGTTTTTT. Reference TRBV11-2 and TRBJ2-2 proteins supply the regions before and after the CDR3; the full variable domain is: EAGVAQSPRYKIIEKRQSVAFWCNPISGHATLYWYQQILGQGPKLLIQFQNNGVVDDSQLPKDRFSAERLKGVDSTLKIQPAKLEDSAVYLCASSLVTGRNTGELFFGEGSRLTVL.